Each of the 25 T cell receptor beta chains below was sequenced from the same sample in a study of regulatory T cells in long-lasting Graves disease. TCR beta libraries were built with iRepertoire HTBI primers and Arm-PCR of CDR3 regions. TCRdb reanalysed the multiplex PCR reads using MiXCR and keeps one entry per CDR3 protein. In the table there are hundreds of thousands of distinct CDR3 sequences, about 20% of which are singletons. Time point specified: persistent/refractory GD, antithyroid drugs over 5 years with positive TRAb. Extracted RNA from PBMCs served as the source of the TCR library. The material sequenced was peripheral blood mononuclear cells (PBMCs), taken when the disease was refractory, from a patient treated with antithyroid drugs. These receptors were collected from a female donor with Graves disease.

The chain combines TRBV3-1 with TRBJ1-6, with unresolved D. Germline V gene sequence: CDR1 LGHDT, CDR2 YNNKEL (reference sequence). This CDR3 has 12 amino acids. V dropped 4 bases and J dropped 10 bases, with 8 bases sitting between them. CDR3 residues: CASSPPGSPLHF. In nucleotides, the CDR3 is TGTGCCAGCAGCCCCCCCGGATCACCCCTCCACTTT.

This clonotype appeared many times. The chain combines TRBV3-1 with TRBJ1-5, with a weak D call TRBD1 (5 bases). Per germline, CDR1 LGHDT and CDR2 YNNKEL (reference sequence). The CDR3 totals 17 residues. Trimming shortened V by 1 base and J by 1 base, and 14 bases separated the two germline ends. The CDR3 is CASSQGVRGKSNQPQHF. Here the CDR3 DNA reads TGTGCCAGCAGCCAAGGAGTAAGGGGAAAAAGCAATCAGCCCCAGCATTTT.

This clonotype was recorded at least ten times. One end of the junction varies from germline; a read error may be responsible. This CDR3 reads CASSVGTTEVAF. The CDR3 DNA sequence: TGTGCCAGCAGTGTAGGGACAACGGAAGTGGCTTTT. This chain connects TRBV28 to TRBJ1-1, with a weak D call TRBD1 (6 bases). The CDR3 has 12 residues. CDR1 is MDHEN, CDR2 SYDVKM, per germline.

This clonotype has more than one count but fewer than ten. The chain employs TRBV30 and TRBJ1-1; D is ambiguous. Germline values: CDR1 GTSNPN, CDR2 SVGIG (reference sequence). Trimming took 6 bases from V and 5 from J, leaving 7 bases between them. The length of the CDR3 is 10 residues. The CDR3 here is CACGRTEAFF. The CDR3 DNA follows: TGTGCCTGCGGTAGGACTGAAGCTTTCTTT. Together with reference TRBV30 and TRBJ1-1, the CDR3 gives the full variable domain: SQTIHQWPATLVQPVGSPLSLECTVEGTSNPNLYWYRQAAGRGLQLLFYSVGIGQISSEVPQNLSASRPQDRQFILSSKKLLLSDSGFYLCACGRTEAFFGQGTRLTVV.

This chain links TRBV5-1 with TRBJ1-5, with 8 bases that match TRBD1. Germline CDR1 SGHRS, CDR2 YFSETQ. Trimming at V came to 3 bases and at J to 0 bases, leaving 2 bases not matched to a gene. CDR3 length: 15 amino acids. The CDR3 reads CASSWTGNSNQPQHF. The CDR3 region has the DNA TGCGCCAGCAGCTGGACAGGGAATAGCAATCAGCCCCAGCATTTT.

V usage is TRBV11-2 and J usage is TRBJ2-7; tentatively, D is TRBD1 or TRBD2 (5 bases each). This CDR3 spans 15 amino acids. Germline values: CDR1 SGHAT, CDR2 FQNNGV. V dropped 5 bases and J dropped 2 bases, with 16 bases sitting between them. CDR3 nucleotides: TGTGCCAGCAGCCAGCTACGGGGCAGGGCCTACGAGCAGTACTTC. It specifies CASSQLRGRAYEQYF.

Details on this clonotype: This may stem from a read error, because a much larger clone lies one nucleotide away. Given the absence of the conserved phenylalanine or tryptophan at the CDR3 end, a read error is likely. This chain connects TRBV12-3 or TRBV12-4 to TRBJ1-1; unclear D gene. The germline V and J ends were trimmed by 8 bases and 10 bases, with 17 bases remaining between them. The CDR3 runs 12 residues. The CDR3 DNA reads TGTGCCAGCTCTCAAAACCCCGTCCCAGCTTTCCTT. Amino acid sequence: CASSQNPVPAFL.

Notes on this clonotype: A much more abundant neighbour one base away suggests this may be a read error. This chain links TRBV7-2 with TRBJ2-7; D remains ambiguous. The germline V gene encodes CDR1 SGHTA and CDR2 FQGNSA. CDR3 size: 14 residues. CDR3 sequence reads: CVSSLAPGLGEQYF. The CDR3 region has the DNA TGTGTCAGCAGCTTAGCCCCAGGCTTGGGGGAGCAGTACTTC.

J is TRBJ1-6 and V is TRBV27; unclear D gene. V was shortened by 6 bases and J by 8 bases, with 17 bases between the two germline ends. The CDR3 length is 15 residues. Germline CDR1 and CDR2: MNHEY and SMNVEV (reference sequence). Written as DNA, the CDR3 is TGTGCCAGCAGGGAGACAACCCTAAGGTATTCACCCCTCCACTTT. Translation: CASRETTLRYSPLHF.

This clonotype was recorded a few times. The chain joins TRBV2 to TRBJ2-2, with 8 bases aligning to TRBD1. CDR1 and CDR2 from the germline V gene are SNHLY and FYNNEI. The CDR3 is 13 residues long. Germline trimming cut 6 bases from V and 5 bases from J; bases unmatched to any gene: 2. The CDR3 DNA is TGTGCCAGCAGGGACAGGGAAACCGGGGAGCTGTTTTTT. Translating it yields CASRDRETGELFF.

This clonotype was counted at least ten times. This chain links TRBV4-1 with TRBJ2-1, with D unresolved. Germline loops: CDR1 MGHRA, CDR2 YSYEKL. There are 12 residues in the CDR3. Trimming removed 2 bases at V and 8 bases at J, with 7 bases between. CDR3: CASSQFPHEQFF. The CDR3 coding sequence is TGCGCCAGCAGCCAATTCCCCCATGAGCAGTTCTTC.

J is TRBJ1-4 and V is TRBV4-2; D might be TRBD1 (6 bases). This CDR3 is 18 amino acids long. The germline V and J ends were trimmed by 0 bases and 7 bases, with 21 bases remaining between them. Germline values: CDR1 LGHNA, CDR2 YNFKEQ. The CDR3: CASSQDGPYREGGEKLFF. DNA for the CDR3: TGTGCCAGCAGCCAAGATGGCCCCTACAGGGAGGGAGGTGAAAAACTGTTTTTT.

This clonotype appeared a few times. The chain uses TRBV24-1 and TRBJ1-5; no definite D call. The germline V gene encodes CDR1 KGHDR and CDR2 SFDVKD. The CDR3 has 12 residues. V lost 9 bases, J lost 0 bases, and 5 bases lay in between. In DNA, the CDR3 is TGTGCCACCGGTAATAGCAATCAGCCCCAGCATTTT. It is translated as CATGNSNQPQHF.

This clonotype was seen only a few times. This rearrangement joins TRBV6-2 or TRBV6-3 to TRBJ1-5; D unresolved. The V gene lost 1 base and the J gene lost 3 bases, with 13 bases spanning the gap. The CDR3 has 16 residues. The germline V gene has CDR1 MNHEY and CDR2 SVGEGT. CDR3 region: CASSYWYGRDNQPQHF. In DNA, the CDR3 is TGTGCCAGCAGTTACTGGTACGGCCGCGACAATCAGCCCCAGCATTTT.

This clonotype has a count of ten or more. The chain joins TRBV11-2 to TRBJ2-7; 7 positions agree with TRBD2. Germline trimming cut 1 base from V and 0 bases from J; bases unmatched to any gene: 3. This CDR3 has 15 residues. CDR1 is SGHAT, CDR2 FQNNGV, per germline. CDR3 region: CASSLVGDYSYEQYF. CDR3 in DNA: TGTGCCAGCAGCTTAGTAGGGGACTACTCCTACGAGCAGTACTTC.

This clonotype was observed a few times. The chain combines TRBV4-3 with TRBJ1-5; perhaps TRBD1 as D (5 bases). CDR3 length: 15 amino acids. Germline loops: CDR1 LGHNA, CDR2 YSLEER. The V end lost 3 bases, the J end lost 6 bases, and 15 bases lay between the germline ends. The CDR3 DNA reads TGCGCCAGCAGCCAGTGGAGGGGCATCGGTCAGCCCCAGCATTTT. Translation gives CASSQWRGIGQPQHF.

Details on this clonotype: The germline gene is not matched at one end of the junction; a read error may be the cause. The chain uses TRBV3-1 and TRBJ1-5; maybe TRBD1 (5 bases). The CDR3 loop spans 15 amino acids. Per germline, CDR1 LGHDT and CDR2 YNNKEL (reference sequence). CDR3 DNA sequence: TGTGGCAGCAGCCAATTCGGGGGTCGCAATCAGCCCCAGCATTTT. Its translation is CGSSQFGGRNQPQHF.

In this sample, this clonotype turned up a few times. V usage is TRBV30 and J usage is TRBJ2-1, with 10 bases identical to TRBD2. Trimming took 4 bases from V and 3 from J; bases not matched to a gene: 3. This CDR3 region has 14 residues. Germline CDR1 GTSNPN, CDR2 SVGIG (reference sequence). CDR3 DNA sequence: TGTGCCTGGATCCCTAGCGGGGGCTACAATGAGCAGTTCTTC. This encodes CAWIPSGGYNEQFF. Supplemented by reference TRBV30 and TRBJ2-1, the full variable domain reads SQTIHQWPATLVQPVGSPLSLECTVEGTSNPNLYWYRQAAGRGLQLLFYSVGIGQISSEVPQNLSASRPQDRQFILSSKKLLLSDSGFYLCAWIPSGGYNEQFFGPGTRLTVL.

There are many counts of this clonotype. CDR3 protein: CASSPRFRVNTEAFF. The CDR3, as DNA: TGTGCCAGCAGCCCCAGGTTCAGGGTGAACACTGAAGCTTTCTTT. The genes are TRBV6-1 and TRBJ1-1; tentatively, D is TRBD1 (5 bases). Germline loops: CDR1 MNHNS, CDR2 SASEGT. The CDR3 extends over 15 amino acids. Trimming removed 6 bases from V and 0 bases from J, with 14 bases in between.

This clonotype was counted between two and nine times. The chain employs TRBV15 and TRBJ1-6; 8 nucleotides match TRBD1. CDR3 length: 16 amino acids. The junction had 6 bases not matched to a gene; V was cut back by 2 bases and J by 6 bases. Germline V gives CDR1 LNHNV, CDR2 YYDKDF (reference sequence). The CDR3 DNA is TGTGCCACCAGCAGATCTCAGGGGGCGCCTAATTCACCCCTCCACTTT. Translation gives CATSRSQGAPNSPLHF.

A remark on this clonotype: A much larger clone differs by one base, so this may be a read error. The gene calls are TRBV28 and TRBJ2-5; possibly TRBD2 for D (6 bases). The germline V and J ends were trimmed by 8 bases and 7 bases, with 14 bases remaining between them. CDR1 is MDHEN and CDR2 is SYDVKM in the germline V gene. CDR3 length equals 12 residues. CDR3 coding DNA: TGTGCCAGCGGCGGGGTTGTGGGGACCCAGTACTTC. This encodes CASGGVVGTQYF.

The V call is TRBV7-9, the J call TRBJ2-3, with D uncertain. Trimming shortened V by 1 base and J by 1 base, and 6 bases separated the two germline ends. CDR1 is SEHNR, CDR2 FQNEAQ, per germline (reference sequence). The CDR3 length is 14 residues. The CDR3 here is CASSLGRGTDTQYF. The CDR3 DNA sequence: TGTGCCAGCAGCTTAGGTCGCGGCACAGATACGCAGTATTTT. Full variable domain (rest looked up from reference TRBV7-9 and TRBJ2-3): DTGVSQNPRHKITKRGQNVTFRCDPISEHNRLYWYRQTLGQGPEFLTYFQNEAQLEKSRLLSDRFSAERPKGSFSTLEIQRTEQGDSAMYLCASSLGRGTDTQYFGPGTRLTVL.

This chain uses TRBV6-2 or TRBV6-3 with TRBJ2-5; D is uncertain. The germline CDR1 and CDR2 sequences are MNHEY and SVGEGT. The CDR3 is 15 amino acids. The ends were cut back, 0 bases at V and 1 base at J, with 9 bases in the middle. The CDR3 is CASSYSSNLQETQYF. DNA for the CDR3: TGTGCCAGCAGTTACTCTTCGAACCTCCAAGAGACCCAGTACTTC.

This clonotype was found many times. V gene TRBV20-1 combines with J gene TRBJ1-2; TRBD1 is a possible D gene (5 bases). Trimming shortened V by 3 bases and J by 2 bases, and 13 bases separated the two germline ends. The CDR3 runs to 14 residues. Germline CDR1 and CDR2: DFQATT and SNEGSKA (reference sequence). CDR3 loop: CSASHQGFNYGYTF. In DNA, the CDR3 is TGCAGTGCTAGTCACCAGGGTTTCAACTATGGCTACACCTTC.

CDR3 nucleotide sequence: TGCGCCAGCAGCCTCGTCCTCCAGGGTTACGAGCAGTACTTC. It specifies CASSLVLQGYEQYF. This rearrangement joins TRBV4-1 to TRBJ2-7; tentatively, D is TRBD1 (5 bases). Germline values: CDR1 MGHRA, CDR2 YSYEKL. The germline V and J ends were trimmed by 4 bases and 4 bases, with 14 bases remaining between them. The length of the CDR3 is 14 residues.